Given below is one T cell receptor beta chain in context. The antigen is undetermined. The method was immunoSEQ multiplex PCR; TCRdb's version includes in-frame clones alone and lacks a portion of them. Among tens of thousands of clones listed, roughly 88% were seen once. This CDR3 spans 17 amino acids. V trimming: 4 bases; J trimming: 6 bases; junction bases outside the gene matches: 9. Germline loops: CDR1 SGHTA, CDR2 FQGNSA. This sample stems from a study of PD-L1 blockade in urothelial cancer. General observations from the study: Sub-median blood TCR clonality before treatment predicted longer survival.

The time point is: peripheral blood 6 weeks after treatment start. V usage is TRBV7-2 and J usage is TRBJ2-7, with TRBD2 matching over 16 bases. The starting material was PBMCs, obtained around atezolizumab (anti-PD-L1) treatment. The clonotype originates from a man aged 45-65 years with urothelial cancer. CDR3 bases: TGTGCCAGCAGCTCACGGGGGACTAGCGGGAGGGCTGGCGAGCAGTACTTC. Encoded protein: CASSSRGTSGRAGEQYF.